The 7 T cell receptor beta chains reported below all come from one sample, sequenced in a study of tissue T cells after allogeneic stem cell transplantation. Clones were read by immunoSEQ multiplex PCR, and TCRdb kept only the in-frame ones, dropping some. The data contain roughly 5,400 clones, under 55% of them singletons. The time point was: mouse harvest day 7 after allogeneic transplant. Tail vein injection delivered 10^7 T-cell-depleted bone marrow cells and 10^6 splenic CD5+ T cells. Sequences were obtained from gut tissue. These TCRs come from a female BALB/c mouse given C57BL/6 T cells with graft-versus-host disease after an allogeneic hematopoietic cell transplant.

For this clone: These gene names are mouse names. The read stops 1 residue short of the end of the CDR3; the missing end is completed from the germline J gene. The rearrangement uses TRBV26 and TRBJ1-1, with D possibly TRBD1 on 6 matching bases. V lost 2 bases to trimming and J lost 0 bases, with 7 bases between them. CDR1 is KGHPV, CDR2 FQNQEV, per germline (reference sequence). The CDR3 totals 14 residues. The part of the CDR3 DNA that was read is TGTGCCAGCAGTCTGAGACAGGCAAACACAGAAGTCTTC. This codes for CASSLRQANTEVF. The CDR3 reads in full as CASSLRQANTEVFF.

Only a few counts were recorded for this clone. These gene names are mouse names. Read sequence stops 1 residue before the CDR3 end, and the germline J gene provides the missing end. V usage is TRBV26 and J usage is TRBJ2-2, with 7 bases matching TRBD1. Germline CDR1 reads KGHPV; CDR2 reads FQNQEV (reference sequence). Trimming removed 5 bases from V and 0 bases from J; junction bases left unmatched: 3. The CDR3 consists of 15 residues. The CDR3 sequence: CASSDGTANTGQLYF. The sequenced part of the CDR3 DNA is TGTGCCAGCAGTGATGGGACAGCAAACACCGGGCAGCTCTAC.

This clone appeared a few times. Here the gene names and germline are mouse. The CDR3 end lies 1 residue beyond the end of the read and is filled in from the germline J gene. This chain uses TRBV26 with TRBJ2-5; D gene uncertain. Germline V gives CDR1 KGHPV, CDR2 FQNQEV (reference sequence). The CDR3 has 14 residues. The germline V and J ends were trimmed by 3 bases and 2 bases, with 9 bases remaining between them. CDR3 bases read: TGTGCCAGCAGTCTTGCAGGCAGCCAAGACACCCAGTAC. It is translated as CASSLAGSQDTQY. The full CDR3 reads CASSLAGSQDTQYF.

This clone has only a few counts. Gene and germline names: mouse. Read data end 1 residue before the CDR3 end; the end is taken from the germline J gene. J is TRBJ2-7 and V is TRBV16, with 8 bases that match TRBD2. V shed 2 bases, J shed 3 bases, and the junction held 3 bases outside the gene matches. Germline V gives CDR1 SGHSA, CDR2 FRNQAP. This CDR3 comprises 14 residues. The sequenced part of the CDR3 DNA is TGTGCAAGCAGCTTACTGGGGGGCGGCTATGAACAGTAC. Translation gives CASSLLGGGYEQY. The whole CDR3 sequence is CASSLLGGGYEQYF.

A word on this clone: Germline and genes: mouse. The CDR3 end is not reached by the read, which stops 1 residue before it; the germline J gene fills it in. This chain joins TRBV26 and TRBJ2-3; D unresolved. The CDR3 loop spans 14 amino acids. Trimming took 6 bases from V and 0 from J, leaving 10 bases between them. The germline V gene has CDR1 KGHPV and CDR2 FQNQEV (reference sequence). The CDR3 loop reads CASSRVSSAETLYF. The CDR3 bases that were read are TGTGCCAGCAGCCGGGTTTCTAGTGCAGAAACGCTGTAT.

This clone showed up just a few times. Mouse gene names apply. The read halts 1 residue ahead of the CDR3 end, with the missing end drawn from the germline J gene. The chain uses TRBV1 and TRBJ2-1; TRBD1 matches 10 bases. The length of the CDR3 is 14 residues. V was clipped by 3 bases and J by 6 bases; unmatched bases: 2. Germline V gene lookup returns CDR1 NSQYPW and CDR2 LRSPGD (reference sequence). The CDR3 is CTCSARDRGAEQFF. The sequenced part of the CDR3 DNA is TGCACCTGCAGTGCCCGGGACAGGGGTGCTGAGCAGTTC.

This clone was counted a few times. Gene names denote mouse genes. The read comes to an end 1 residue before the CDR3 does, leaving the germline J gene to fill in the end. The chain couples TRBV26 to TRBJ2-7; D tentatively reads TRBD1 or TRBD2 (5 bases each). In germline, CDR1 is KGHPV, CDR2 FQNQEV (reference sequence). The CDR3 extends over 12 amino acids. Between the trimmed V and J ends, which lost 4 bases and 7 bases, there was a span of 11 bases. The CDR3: CASSPRGWEQYF. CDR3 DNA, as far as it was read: TGTGCCAGCAGTCCTCGGGGCTGGGAACAGTAC.